One and the same sample provided the 19 T cell receptor beta chains below, sequenced in a study of Tregs in tolerant kidney transplant recipients. The method was immunoSEQ multiplex PCR; TCRdb's version includes in-frame clones alone and lacks a portion of them. Of roughly 250,000 clones in the sample, about 80% were seen once. Sequencing was performed on CD4+ T cells from blood. The receptor source for this set is a human donor in good health.

With respect to this clone: This sample includes further DNA sequences coding for the same CDR3. The chain combines TRBV2 with TRBJ2-7; D might be TRBD1 or TRBD2, each matching 5 bases. Between the trimmed V and J ends, which lost 4 bases and 4 bases, there was a span of 14 bases. The germline V gene has CDR1 SNHLY and CDR2 FYNNEI. The CDR3 loop spans 14 amino acids. The CDR3 DNA is TGTGCCAGCAGTGCGGATCGGGGCCCATACGAGCAGTACTTC. Encoded protein: CASSADRGPYEQYF.

The chain combines TRBV30 with TRBJ1-4; 9 bases are shared with TRBD1. The V segment lost 2 bases and the J segment 7 bases; nucleotides outside the gene matches: 8. The CDR3 is 15 residues long. The germline gives CDR1 GTSNPN, CDR2 SVGIG (reference sequence). The CDR3 DNA reads as TGTGCCTGGAGTCCAGGACAGGGGAGGAGTGAAAAACTGTTTTTT. Its protein product is CAWSPGQGRSEKLFF.

This clone was counted between two and nine times. V gene TRBV7-9 combines with J gene TRBJ1-4; 9 bases map to TRBD1. The V and J ends lost 6 bases and 7 bases, in that order; junction bases with no gene match: 9. The CDR3 consists of 15 residues. Per the germline V gene, CDR1 is SEHNR and CDR2 is FQNEAQ (reference sequence). In nucleotides, the CDR3 is TGTGCCAGCAGTAGGTTTGGGACAGGGAGTGAAAAACTGTTTTTT. Protein product: CASSRFGTGSEKLFF.

CDR3 DNA: TGCGCCAGCAGCGACAGACAGACCAGGGCCCAGTACTTC. The encoded protein is CASSDRQTRAQYF. V usage is TRBV5-1 and J usage is TRBJ2-5; perhaps TRBD1 as D (5 bases). V was cut by 4 bases and J by 9 bases, with 16 bases left in between. This CDR3 region has 13 residues. Germline values: CDR1 SGHRS, CDR2 YFSETQ.

The chain has TRBV29-1 and TRBJ2-3; D not certain. Trimming took 7 bases from V and 0 from J, leaving 17 bases between them. Germline V CDR1 and CDR2: SQVTM, ANQGSEA. CDR3 length equals 15 residues. Written as DNA, the CDR3 is TGCAGCGGCGTGCCTGCCGGTCCTAGCACAGATACGCAGTATTTT. It specifies CSGVPAGPSTDTQYF.

About this clone itself: Other DNA sequences in the sample encode the same CDR3. The gene calls are TRBV18 and TRBJ2-3; D gene uncertain. This CDR3 is 14 amino acids long. Germline V lookup: CDR1 KGHSH, CDR2 LQKENI. With 0 bases removed from V and 1 base from J, the gap between germline ends came to 5 bases. The DNA of the CDR3 is TGTGCCAGCTCACCACCGTCGGGCACAGATACGCAGTATTTT. It is translated as CASSPPSGTDTQYF. The whole variable domain, filled in from reference TRBV18 and TRBJ2-3, reads NAGVMQNPRHLVRRRGQEARLRCSPMKGHSHVYWYRQLPEEGLKFMVYLQKENIIDESGMPKERFSAEFPKEGPSILRIQQVVRGDSAAYFCASSPPSGTDTQYFGPGTRLTVL.

This clone was seen only once. CDR3 region: CASSESGTGRNTQYF. The CDR3 coding sequence is TGTGCCAGCAGTGAATCCGGGACAGGGCGGAATACGCAGTATTTT. The chain uses TRBV25-1 and TRBJ2-3; TRBD1 agrees at 9 bases. CDR1 and CDR2 (germline): MGHDK, SYGVNS. V was pared by 1 base and J by 7 bases, with 6 bases of the junction left unmatched. The CDR3 runs to 15 residues.

The CDR3 DNA sequence: TGCAGCGTTGAAAGGGGGACAGGGGAGGAGGAAAAACTGTTTTTT. This encodes CSVERGTGEEEKLFF. The chain is built from TRBV29-1 and TRBJ1-4; the match to TRBD1 covers 10 bases. Germline V lookup: CDR1 SQVTM, CDR2 ANQGSEA. The CDR3 runs 15 residues. Trimming took 2 bases from V and 8 from J; bases not matched to a gene: 8.

This rearrangement joins TRBV19 to TRBJ1-5; D gene uncertain. Trimming took off 5 bases at V and 6 bases at J, with 11 bases between the two ends. The CDR3 totals 13 residues. CDR1 is LNHDA and CDR2 is SQIVND in the germline V gene (reference sequence). The CDR3 loop reads CASSPVRVQPQHF. The CDR3 DNA is TGTGCCAGTAGTCCCGTTAGGGTTCAGCCCCAGCATTTT. Looking up the rest from reference TRBV19 and TRBJ1-5 gives the full variable domain: DGGITQSPKYLFRKEGQNVTLSCEQNLNHDAMYWYRQDPGQGLRLIYYSQIVNDFQKGDIAEGYSVSREKKESFPLTVTSAQKNPTAFYLCASSPVRVQPQHFGDGTRLSIL.

The chain combines TRBV11-2 with TRBJ2-4; 9 bases are shared with TRBD1. In germline, CDR1 is SGHAT, CDR2 FQNNGV. V was clipped by 5 bases and J by 0 bases; unmatched bases: 5. The CDR3 spans 16 residues. The CDR3: CASSPGTGLAKNIQYF. The CDR3 region has the DNA TGTGCCAGCAGCCCTGGGACAGGGCTAGCCAAAAACATTCAGTACTTC.

A single count supports this clone. A read error may produce the germline difference seen at one junction end. V usage is TRBV2 and J usage is TRBJ1-4, with a possible D match to TRBD1 (6 bases). The CDR3 has 13 residues. The germline CDR1 and CDR2 sequences are SNHLY and FYNNEI. CDR3 sequence: CARSGGLNEKLFF. In DNA, the CDR3 is TGTGCCAGGAGTGGGGGGCTTAATGAAAAACTGTTTTTT.

The rearrangement links TRBV11-2 to TRBJ1-6, with 7 bases matching TRBD1. Germline V gene lookup returns CDR1 SGHAT and CDR2 FQNNGV. The CDR3 loop spans 15 amino acids. Trimming removed 1 base from V and 8 bases from J; junction bases left unmatched: 5. CDR3: CASSLADRAHSPLHF. The CDR3 bases are TGTGCCAGCAGCTTAGCTGACAGGGCCCATTCACCCCTCCACTTT.

The rearrangement joins TRBV18 to TRBJ1-1; D uncertain. V gave up 1 base and J gave up 3 bases, with 9 bases separating them. CDR3 length equals 14 residues. Per the germline V gene, CDR1 is KGHSH and CDR2 is LQKENI. CDR3 sequence: CASSPQLLDTEAFF. In DNA, the CDR3 is TGTGCCAGCTCACCACAATTATTGGACACTGAAGCTTTCTTT. Drawing the rest from reference TRBV18 and TRBJ1-1, the complete variable domain is NAGVMQNPRHLVRRRGQEARLRCSPMKGHSHVYWYRQLPEEGLKFMVYLQKENIIDESGMPKERFSAEFPKEGPSILRIQQVVRGDSAAYFCASSPQLLDTEAFFGQGTRLTVV.

The chain couples TRBV15 to TRBJ1-1; the D gene is possibly TRBD1 (5 bases). This CDR3 has 14 residues. CDR1 LNHNV and CDR2 YYDKDF come from the germline V gene (reference sequence). Trimming stripped 3 bases from V and 7 bases from J, with 15 bases between. The CDR3, as DNA: TGTGCCACCAGCAGGTTAGGGGTGATTGGTGAAGCTTTCTTT. Amino acid sequence: CATSRLGVIGEAFF.

The CDR3 nucleotides are TGTGCCAGCTCAACGGACAGAAGCTCTGGAAACACCATATATTTT. This sequence encodes CASSTDRSSGNTIYF. The chain is built from TRBV18 and TRBJ1-3; TRBD1 might be the D (6 bases). The CDR3 is made up of 15 amino acids. Trimming took off 5 bases at V and 0 bases at J, with 11 bases between the two ends. The germline gives CDR1 KGHSH, CDR2 LQKENI.

This clone was seen only once. V and J are TRBV5-4 and TRBJ2-7, with D hard to call. This CDR3 contains 13 residues. The V end lost 0 bases, the J end lost 4 bases, and 8 bases lay between the germline ends. Germline V gene data show CDR1 as SGHNT and CDR2 as YYREEE (reference sequence). In nucleotides, the CDR3 is TGTGCCAGCAGCTTGGTTCCAGGTTACGAGCAGTACTTC. The encoded protein is CASSLVPGYEQYF.

This sequence joins TRBV6-1 and TRBJ1-5; no clear D. The V end lost 8 bases, the J end lost 4 bases, and 12 bases lay between the germline ends. Germline CDR1 reads MNHNS; CDR2 reads SASEGT. The CDR3 consists of 13 residues. CDR3 DNA: TGTGCCAGCGGGTCGAACGGAAATCAGCCCCAGCATTTT. This sequence encodes CASGSNGNQPQHF.

V usage is TRBV7-2 and J usage is TRBJ2-7, with D unresolved. CDR1 and CDR2 from the germline V gene are SGHTA and FQGNSA. The ends were cut back, 1 base at V and 0 bases at J, with 10 bases in the middle. CDR3 length: 15 residues. The CDR3 DNA reads TGTGCCAGCAGCTTAGGACTCCTCGTCTCCTACGAGCAGTACTTC. The encoded protein is CASSLGLLVSYEQYF.

The chain employs TRBV4-1 and TRBJ2-7; D call uncertain. This CDR3 has 15 amino acids. Trimming took off 0 bases at V and 0 bases at J, with 9 bases between the two ends. CDR1 and CDR2 (germline): MGHRA, YSYEKL. CDR3 coding DNA: TGCGCCAGCAGCCAAGATGACATAAGCTCCTACGAGCAGTACTTC. It translates to CASSQDDISSYEQYF.